This TCR beta chain was retrieved from a study of blood T cell repertoires in COVID-19. Study-level information: COVID-19 samples from acute and convalescent phases originated in the United States, Italy and Spain. PBMCs, B-cell-depleted T cells, or T cells provided the cDNA or gDNA that made up the material.

This clone came up a few times. V shed 4 bases and J 4 bases; nucleotides not matched to a gene: 5. Germline CDR1 is SEHNR and CDR2 is FQNEAQ (reference sequence). The CDR3 runs to 14 residues. As originally analysed: Reference gene primer amplification yielded estimated nucleated cell counts. The assay was immunoSEQ multiplex PCR, and TCRdb's table has in-frame clones only and misses some. The V and J calls and the clone size are those of that table, but D and trimming were determined from the DNA. The sample lists about 250,000 clones, 90% occurring once. Seattle's enrolled individuals joined amid active infection and were then monitored longitudinally.

This chain connects TRBV7-9 to TRBJ2-7, with 9 nucleotides matching TRBD1. The TCR was taken from a woman aged 55-70 years with COVID-19, enrolled during active disease. The sequenced sample consisted of peripheral blood. CDR3: CASSSGTGMYEQYF. The DNA for the CDR3 is TGTGCCAGCAGCTCCGGGACAGGGATGTACGAGCAGTACTTC.